The 10 T cell receptor beta chains in this list originate from one sample, sequenced in a study of T cell changes during pregnancy in multiple sclerosis (dated by TCRdb to about 2019). Libraries were built with the immunoSEQ multiplex PCR assay. TCRdb's version of the immuneACCESS table is confined to in-frame rearrangements and falls short of the full clone set. An unresolved V gene accounts for under half of the shortfall where checked; the remainder is of unknown origin. This sample has 100,000 to 110,000 clones in its table, and about 92% of those were observed once. Around 1.8% of the sample is taken by the ten largest. The material sequenced was peripheral blood, taken after pregnancy. The receptors stem from a female donor with multiple sclerosis, enrolled in a pregnancy study.

V gene TRBV6-5 combines with J gene TRBJ1-1; no reliable D call. The germline V gene encodes CDR1 MNHEY and CDR2 SVGAGI. This CDR3 contains 15 residues. The ends were cut back, 2 bases at V and 3 bases at J, with 13 bases in the middle. CDR3 loop: CASSYRGLSDTEAFF. CDR3 DNA sequence: TGTGCCAGCAGTTACAGAGGCTTAAGTGACACTGAAGCTTTCTTT.

This sequence joins TRBV19 and TRBJ1-5, with D perhaps TRBD1 (5 bases). The germline V gene has CDR1 LNHDA and CDR2 SQIVND (reference sequence). CDR3 length: 18 residues. V lost 0 bases to trimming and J lost 4 bases, with 19 bases between them. The chain's CDR3 is CASSIDWGSWTTNQPQHF. CDR3 nucleotide sequence: TGTGCCAGTAGTATAGATTGGGGCAGTTGGACTACTAATCAGCCCCAGCATTTT.

This clone occurred once. The DNA for the CDR3 is TGTGCCAGCAGCGTAGGCCCGGGACTAGCGGGAGGGGGAGATACGCAGTATTTT. Its translation: CASSVGPGLAGGGDTQYF. This rearrangement joins TRBV9 to TRBJ2-3; 16 bases are shared with TRBD2. J was trimmed by 5 bases and V by 0 bases; bases with no gene match: 6. Germline CDR1 is SGDLS and CDR2 is YYNGEE. There are 18 residues in the CDR3.

J is TRBJ2-5 and V is TRBV30, with TRBD2 identical over 11 bases. CDR1 and CDR2 (germline): GTSNPN, SVGIG (reference sequence). J gave up 5 bases and V 2 bases, and 7 bases lay outside the gene matches. The CDR3 extends over 15 amino acids. Here the CDR3 DNA reads TGTGCCTGGAGTAGGGCTAGCGGGGGGTTGGAGACCCAGTACTTC. This encodes CAWSRASGGLETQYF. The full variable domain, in which reference TRBV30 and TRBJ2-5 provide the parts outside the CDR3, is SQTIHQWPATLVQPVGSPLSLECTVEGTSNPNLYWYRQAAGRGLQLLFYSVGIGQISSEVPQNLSASRPQDRQFILSSKKLLLSDSGFYLCAWSRASGGLETQYFGPGTRLLVL.

The chain carries TRBV7-9 and TRBJ1-2; tentative D call: TRBD1 (5 bases). V dropped 3 bases and J dropped 4 bases, with 21 bases sitting between them. Germline V gene lookup returns CDR1 SEHNR and CDR2 FQNEAQ (reference sequence). The CDR3 totals 17 residues. As DNA, the CDR3 is TGTGCCAGCAGCTTTATACAGGCAAATACAGCGGGCTATGGCTACACCTTC. Translated, it gives CASSFIQANTAGYGYTF.

V usage is TRBV7-3 and J usage is TRBJ2-5; 10 bases line up with TRBD2. CDR1 and CDR2 (germline): SGHTA, FQGTGA. The CDR3 consists of 15 residues. V lost 2 bases, J lost 2 bases, and 2 bases stayed unmatched. The DNA for the CDR3 is TGTGCCAGCAGCTTAGGGACTAGCGTACAAGAGACCCAGTACTTC. Translated: CASSLGTSVQETQYF.

The rearrangement uses TRBV4-1 and TRBJ1-2; D gene unclear. From germline, CDR1 is MGHRA and CDR2 YSYEKL. V was shortened by 0 bases and J by 7 bases, with 18 bases between the two germline ends. The CDR3 has 16 amino acids. The CDR3 here is CASSQELRSGGLGYTF. The DNA of the CDR3 is TGCGCCAGCAGCCAAGAACTTCGGTCAGGAGGACTTGGCTACACCTTC.

The chain links TRBV10-3 to TRBJ2-5; D is uncertain. The germline V gene encodes CDR1 ENHRY and CDR2 SYGVKD. Trimming cost V 7 bases and J 3 bases, with 12 bases left between them. The CDR3 is 13 residues long. CDR3 residues: CAITPRPEETQYF. CDR3 nucleotide sequence: TGTGCCATCACCCCGCGGCCTGAAGAGACCCAGTACTTC.

The V call is TRBV27, the J call TRBJ2-1, with TRBD2 matching 10 bases. Unmatched junction bases numbered 13, after V lost 7 bases and J lost 1 base. Germline V lookup: CDR1 MNHEY, CDR2 SMNVEV (reference sequence). The CDR3 has 18 amino acids. The CDR3 here is CASTVAGGLAISYNEQFF. In DNA form, the CDR3 reads TGTGCCAGCACCGTAGCGGGAGGACTTGCGATTTCCTACAATGAGCAGTTCTTC.

This chain's CDR3 is CSVVSGRADTQYF. In nucleotides, the CDR3 is TGCAGCGTTGTGAGCGGGAGAGCAGATACGCAGTATTTT. The chain links TRBV29-1 to TRBJ2-3; 8 nucleotides match TRBD2. CDR3 size: 13 residues. J lost 4 bases, V lost 4 bases, and 4 bases had no gene match. Germline V gives CDR1 SQVTM, CDR2 ANQGSEA.